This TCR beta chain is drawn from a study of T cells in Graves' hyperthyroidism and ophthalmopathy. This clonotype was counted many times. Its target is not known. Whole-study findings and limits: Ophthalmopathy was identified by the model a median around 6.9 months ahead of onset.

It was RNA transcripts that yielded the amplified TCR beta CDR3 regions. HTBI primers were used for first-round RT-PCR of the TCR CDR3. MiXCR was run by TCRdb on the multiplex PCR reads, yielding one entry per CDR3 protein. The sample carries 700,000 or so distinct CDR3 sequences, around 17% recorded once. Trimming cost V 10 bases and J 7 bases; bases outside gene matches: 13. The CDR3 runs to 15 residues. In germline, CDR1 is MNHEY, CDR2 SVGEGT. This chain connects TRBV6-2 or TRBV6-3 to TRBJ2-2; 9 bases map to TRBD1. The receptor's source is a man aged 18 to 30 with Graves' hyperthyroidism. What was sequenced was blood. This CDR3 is CATSGGTGFGGELFF. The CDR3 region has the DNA TGTGCCACCTCCGGAGGGACAGGGTTTGGCGGGGAGCTGTTTTTT.